This TCR beta chain was retrieved from a study of vaccination and CD4 T cells after COVID-19 (dated by TCRdb to the early 2020s). In the study overall: Convalescent patients had a positive SARS-CoV-2 result on nasal swab PCR, and of these patients, nine had mild disease and one had severe disease. Six males and four females were included in the convalescent cohort, with two Hispanic individuals, seven Caucasians, two Asians and one multiracial person represented. Each participant got two doses of either the Pfizer-BioNTech BNT162b2 vaccine (n=8) or the Moderna mRNA-1273 vaccine (n=2). Post-COVID blood samples were collected from convalescent patients a median of around 100 days after diagnosis, with a range of roughly 35 to 180 days. Post-vaccine blood samples were obtained a median of about 77 days after the second vaccine dose, with a range of about 14 to 241 days. Overlapping spike peptide pools from SARS-CoV-2 and from the common cold coronaviruses HCoV-NL63, HCoV-OC43 and HCoV-229E were used as culture stimuli. Control cultures received a CEFX viral epitope pool as the positive control, an HIV-1 Nef peptide pool as the negative control, or no peptide. The spike-specific CD4+ TCR repertoire was compared before and after mRNA vaccination in over nine COVID-19 convalescent patients and several infection-naive healthy vaccine recipients. What the authors observed across the whole study: Among convalescent patients, a median about 86% of the SARS-CoV-2-reactive clones seen after vaccination appeared only after vaccination, which suggests priming specific to the vaccine. Relatively few convalescent patients were included in the study, and early timepoints after natural infection were not analyzed. In convalescent patients, nearly all vaccine-specific clones (304 of 307) were found to be mono-reactive for SARS-CoV-2 spike rather than cross-reactive with common cold coronaviruses. The median count of SARS-CoV-2-reactive clonotypes went up from 20 to 25 after infection to around 38 after vaccination, although the change was not significant.

Cut back by 6 bases and 2 bases, the V and J ends lie 13 bases apart. The CDR3 measures 14 amino acids from cysteine to phenylalanine. Only the CDR3 portion is preserved as DNA: 42 bases, with reading frame beginning at the first base. CDR1 and CDR2, looked up from the germline V gene, are MNHNS and SASEGT. This specimen's treatment or condition label, interpreted: roughly ten-day PBMC culture with coronavirus spike peptide pools or control peptides (ViraFEST assay). The ViraFEST assay, used in the study, expanded antigen-specific T cells with peptide pools and then identified the expanded clonotypes through TCR sequencing. Positive SARS-CoV-2 PCR tests in the convalescent patients dated from March to December 2020, before Alpha, Beta and Delta variants emerged in the United States. Each well held around 1.9 million PBMCs cultured with roughly 10 ug/ml peptide pools in IMDM containing around 4.5% human AB serum and 7.5 to 10 IU/ml IL-2. On days 3 and 7, half of the culture medium was replaced with fresh IL-2-containing medium. After approximately eleven days of culture, CD4+ T cells were isolated by negative selection using the EasySep CD4+ T cell isolation kit. PBMCs were separated from whole blood using Ficoll-Paque Plus gradient centrifugation and then either used fresh or cryopreserved at -140C. In general, triplicate wells were set up for every culture condition.

The method behind the library was PCR. At the Johns Hopkins FTIC core, DNA from the cultured CD4+ T cells underwent TCR sequencing with the Oncomine TCR Beta short-read assay. The QIAamp micro DNA kit was used to extract genomic DNA from the cultured CD4+ T cells. Oncomine TCR Beta libraries made from cultured CD4+ T cells were pooled using unique dual indexes and sequenced on an Illumina iSeq 100. On the authors' methods: Non-productive sequences were removed, and CDR3s not starting with C, not ending with F or W, or shorter than 7 amino acids were discarded. Antigen-specific clonotypes were identified with the MANAFEST web application by comparing peptide-stimulated wells with reference and other culture wells. An FDR below 0.05, an odds ratio above 5, and a productive frequency above 0.1% in at least two of three replicate wells were required for clones to be considered positive. Cross-reactive clonotypes were defined as significantly expanded in both SARS-CoV-2 spike wells and at least one common cold coronavirus spike condition. Similarity between CDR3 sequences was evaluated in R version 3.6.1 using Levenshtein distances (stringdist) and unrooted phylogenetic trees (ape). The public reads were run again by TCRdb, first through fastp at Q25 and then through MiXCR, and only productive beta chains were kept. Identical CDR3 protein sequences are pooled into one entry, listed with their most common genes and DNA. The V and J calls come from TCRdb's annotation, not from the publication. Present in this sample are some 16,000 distinct CDR3 sequences, about 53% of which were seen just once. The top ten clonotypes cover 15% to 20% of the sample.

A few counts support this clonotype. The antigen it binds to is not known. No base quality information exists; no much larger clone differs at one position. The sequenced material came from CD4+ T cells from blood, cultured in vitro. The chain employs TRBV6-1 and TRBJ2-5, with the D gene not clear enough to name. This clonotype originated in a human donor who had recovered from COVID-19. The CDR3 in this case is CASSPRADQETQYF. The nucleotides read TGTGCCAGCAGCCCTAGGGCAGATCAAGAGACCCAGTACTTC.